This TCR beta chain derives from a study of CD8 T cells in ankylosing spondylitis. Overall study findings and caveats: One TCR beta motif, made up of about 8 highly homologous variants, appeared characteristic of ankylosing spondylitis blood. Reported data indicate significant enrichment of disease-linked clones within matched ankylosing spondylitis synovial fluid.

TCRdb reprocessed the 5' RACE reads via MiXCR and lists one record per CDR3 protein. Of about 800,000 distinct CDR3 sequences in the sample, 10% to 15% were seen once. This CDR3 region has 14 residues. V lost 4 bases, J lost 5 bases, and 14 bases lay in between. The germline V gene encodes CDR1 SGHTA and CDR2 FQGNSA. There are a few counts of this clonotype. Its antigen is not known. Sequenced material: blood, either unsorted or a sorted T cell fraction (not recorded which). The chain recombines TRBV7-2 with TRBJ2-5, with D possibly called TRBD1 or TRBD2 (6 bases each). This TCR was recovered from a male donor with ankylosing spondylitis. The CDR3 bases are TGTGCCAGCAGCTCCCCAGGAGGGGGGGAGACCCAGTACTTC. Amino acids: CASSSPGGGETQYF.